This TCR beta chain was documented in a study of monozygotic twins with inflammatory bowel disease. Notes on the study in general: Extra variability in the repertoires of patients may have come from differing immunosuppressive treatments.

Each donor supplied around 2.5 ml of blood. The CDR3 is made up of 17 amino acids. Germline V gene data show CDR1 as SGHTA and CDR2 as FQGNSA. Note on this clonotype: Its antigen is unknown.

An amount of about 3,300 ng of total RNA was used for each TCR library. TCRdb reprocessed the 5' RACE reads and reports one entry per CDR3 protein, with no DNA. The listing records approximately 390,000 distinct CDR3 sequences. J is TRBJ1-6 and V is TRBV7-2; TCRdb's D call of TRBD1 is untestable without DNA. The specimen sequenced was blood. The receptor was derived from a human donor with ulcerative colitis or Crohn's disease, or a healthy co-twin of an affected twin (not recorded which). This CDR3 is CASSLGPGPTDHSPLHF.